This is a list of T cell receptor beta chains from one sample in a study of blood T cell repertoires in COVID-19. Using immunoSEQ multiplex PCR, the repertoire was profiled, and TCRdb retains in-frame clones only, with some absent. The sample lists 75,000 to 90,000 clones, around 84% occurring once. The sample comprised peripheral blood. These receptors all come from a man at least 80 years old with active or convalescent COVID-19. Both conserved end residues are part of each CDR3. A D gene is named only where the DNA matches it firmly. A row's size may be missing; if present it is once, few, many or a size class.

v_call: TRBV6-5
j_call: TRBJ2-2
clone_size: -
d_call: -
cdr3_aa: CASSLREKGTGELFF
cdr3_nt: TGTGCCAGCTCATTGAGGGAGAAGGGAACCGGGGAGCTGTTTTTT

v_call: TRBV19
j_call: TRBJ2-1
clone_size: -
d_call: TRBD2
cdr3_aa: CASSKGLAGGSSSYNEQFF
cdr3_nt: TGTGCCAGTAGTAAGGGACTAGCGGGGGGGTCGAGCTCCTACAATGAGCAGTTCTTC

v_call: TRBV2
j_call: TRBJ1-3
clone_size: -
d_call: TRBD1
cdr3_aa: CASSERQGAGNTIYF
cdr3_nt: TGTGCCAGCAGTGAGCGACAGGGGGCTGGAAACACCATATATTTT

v_call: TRBV6-5
j_call: TRBJ1-1
clone_size: few
d_call: TRBD1
cdr3_aa: CASRPQGVNTEAFF
cdr3_nt: TGTGCCAGCAGACCACAGGGGGTGAACACTGAAGCTTTCTTT

v_call: TRBV21-1
j_call: TRBJ2-2
clone_size: once
d_call: -
cdr3_aa: CASSQTGLAGELFF
cdr3_nt: TGTGCCAGCAGCCAGACAGGGTTGGCCGGGGAGCTGTTTTTT

v_call: TRBV6-5
j_call: TRBJ1-1
clone_size: -
d_call: TRBD1
cdr3_aa: CASSSPRTGGTEAFF
cdr3_nt: TGTGCCAGCAGTTCCCCACGGACAGGGGGCACTGAAGCTTTCTTT

v_call: TRBV19
j_call: TRBJ1-5
clone_size: -
d_call: TRBD1
cdr3_aa: CASSMTGTQPQHF
cdr3_nt: TGTGCCAGTAGTATGACAGGGACTCAGCCCCAGCATTTT

v_call: TRBV5-1
j_call: TRBJ1-2
clone_size: -
d_call: -
cdr3_aa: CASSLNGDYLSYGYTF
cdr3_nt: TGCGCCAGCAGCTTGAATGGAGACTACCTAAGCTATGGCTACACCTTC

v_call: TRBV9
j_call: TRBJ2-2
clone_size: -
d_call: TRBD1
cdr3_aa: CASSARQGSNTGELFF
cdr3_nt: TGTGCCAGCAGCGCCCGACAGGGTTCCAACACCGGGGAGCTGTTTTTT

v_call: TRBV6-2/TRBV6-3
j_call: TRBJ1-2
clone_size: -
d_call: -
cdr3_aa: CASSYGTANYGYTF
cdr3_nt: TGTGCCAGCAGTTACGGTACGGCTAACTATGGCTACACCTTC

v_call: TRBV25-1
j_call: TRBJ1-1
clone_size: -
d_call: TRBD1
cdr3_aa: CASSRTGAEAFF
cdr3_nt: TGTGCCAGCAGCAGGACAGGTGCTGAAGCTTTCTTT

v_call: TRBV7-9
j_call: TRBJ2-5
clone_size: -
d_call: -
cdr3_aa: CASSLSETGSLGETQYF
cdr3_nt: TGTGCCAGCAGCTTATCCGAAACAGGGAGCCTCGGGGAGACCCAGTACTTC

v_call: TRBV7-9
j_call: TRBJ2-1
clone_size: -
d_call: -
cdr3_aa: CASSLDGGRDEQFF
cdr3_nt: TGTGCCAGCAGCTTAGATGGTGGCAGGGATGAGCAGTTCTTC

v_call: TRBV24-1
j_call: TRBJ2-2
clone_size: -
d_call: -
cdr3_aa: CATSDRGPNTGELFF
cdr3_nt: TGTGCCACCAGTGACAGGGGCCCGAACACCGGGGAGCTGTTTTTT

v_call: TRBV2
j_call: TRBJ2-5
clone_size: -
d_call: TRBD1
cdr3_aa: CASIIGQGRRETQYF
cdr3_nt: TGTGCCAGCATTATCGGACAGGGGCGACGAGAGACCCAGTACTTC

v_call: TRBV9
j_call: TRBJ1-5
clone_size: -
d_call: -
cdr3_aa: CASSVADQPQHF
cdr3_nt: TGTGCCAGCAGCGTAGCGGATCAGCCCCAGCATTTT

v_call: TRBV18
j_call: TRBJ2-1
clone_size: -
d_call: -
cdr3_aa: CASSLDERVEQFF
cdr3_nt: TGTGCCAGCTCACTTGATGAACGGGTAGAGCAGTTCTTC

v_call: TRBV24-1
j_call: TRBJ1-5
clone_size: few
d_call: -
cdr3_aa: CATSDRRTTPNQPQHF
cdr3_nt: TGTGCCACCAGTGATAGGCGGACTACCCCGAATCAGCCCCAGCATTTT

v_call: TRBV28
j_call: TRBJ1-5
clone_size: -
d_call: -
cdr3_aa: CASSLPTGNNQPQHF
cdr3_nt: TGTGCCAGCAGTTTACCGACAGGAAACAATCAGCCCCAGCATTTT

v_call: TRBV5-1
j_call: TRBJ1-1
clone_size: -
d_call: TRBD1
cdr3_aa: CASSFQGDGTEAFF
cdr3_nt: TGCGCCAGCAGCTTCCAGGGGGATGGCACTGAAGCTTTCTTT

v_call: TRBV30
j_call: TRBJ1-6
clone_size: few
d_call: -
cdr3_aa: CAWSGRVAYNSPLHF
cdr3_nt: TGTGCCTGGAGTGGGAGGGTCGCCTATAATTCACCCCTCCACTTT

v_call: TRBV25-1
j_call: TRBJ2-2
clone_size: -
d_call: TRBD1
cdr3_aa: CASSTQGSTGELFF
cdr3_nt: TGTGCCAGCAGTACACAGGGGAGCACCGGGGAGCTGTTTTTT

v_call: TRBV5-1
j_call: TRBJ2-1
clone_size: -
d_call: -
cdr3_aa: CASSLQGTEQFF
cdr3_nt: TGCGCCAGCAGCCTACAGGGTACTGAGCAGTTCTTC

v_call: TRBV10-2
j_call: TRBJ2-1
clone_size: -
d_call: TRBD1
cdr3_aa: CASSDWTGGYNEQFF
cdr3_nt: TGCGCCAGCAGTGATTGGACAGGGGGCTACAATGAGCAGTTCTTC

v_call: TRBV5-1
j_call: TRBJ2-3
clone_size: -
d_call: -
cdr3_aa: CASSLSEDTQYF
cdr3_nt: TGCGCCAGCAGCTTGTCTGAGGATACGCAGTATTTT

v_call: TRBV5-1
j_call: TRBJ1-2
clone_size: -
d_call: -
cdr3_aa: CASSPRDNFYGYTF
cdr3_nt: TGCGCCAGCAGCCCTAGGGACAACTTCTATGGCTACACCTTC

v_call: TRBV5-1
j_call: TRBJ2-3
clone_size: -
d_call: TRBD1
cdr3_aa: CASSAHRGSTDTQYF
cdr3_nt: TGCGCCAGCAGCGCTCACAGGGGTAGCACAGATACGCAGTATTTT

v_call: TRBV14
j_call: TRBJ1-1
clone_size: -
d_call: -
cdr3_aa: CASSRGMNTEAFF
cdr3_nt: TGTGCCAGCAGCCGAGGGATGAACACTGAAGCTTTCTTT

v_call: TRBV19
j_call: TRBJ1-3
clone_size: -
d_call: -
cdr3_aa: CASSIDRYSGNTIYF
cdr3_nt: TGTGCCAGTAGTATAGACAGGTACTCTGGAAACACCATATATTTT

v_call: TRBV19
j_call: TRBJ1-3
clone_size: few
d_call: -
cdr3_aa: CASETFTGSGNTIYF
cdr3_nt: TGTGCCTCGGAAACCTTTACGGGCTCTGGAAACACCATATATTTT

v_call: TRBV11-2
j_call: TRBJ2-6
clone_size: -
d_call: -
cdr3_aa: CASSLGFRAGANVLTF
cdr3_nt: TGTGCCAGCAGCTTAGGGTTCAGGGCTGGGGCCAACGTCCTGACTTTC

v_call: TRBV5-1
j_call: TRBJ2-4
clone_size: -
d_call: -
cdr3_aa: CASSLDTGSRTKNIQYF
cdr3_nt: TGCGCCAGCAGCTTGGATACGGGATCTCGGACCAAAAACATTCAGTACTTC

v_call: TRBV19
j_call: TRBJ1-2
clone_size: -
d_call: -
cdr3_aa: CASSIDPERNGYTF
cdr3_nt: TGTGCCAGTAGTATAGATCCCGAGAGGAATGGCTACACCTTC

v_call: TRBV7-3
j_call: TRBJ2-3
clone_size: -
d_call: TRBD2
cdr3_aa: CASSLIQREDGTDTQYF
cdr3_nt: TGTGCCAGCAGCTTAATCCAGCGGGAGGATGGCACAGATACGCAGTATTTT

v_call: TRBV6-5
j_call: TRBJ1-4
clone_size: -
d_call: -
cdr3_aa: CASLDSGTNEKLFF
cdr3_nt: TGTGCCAGCTTAGACTCAGGGACTAATGAAAAACTGTTTTTT

v_call: TRBV15
j_call: TRBJ1-1
clone_size: -
d_call: -
cdr3_aa: CATSRHPGGGTEAFF
cdr3_nt: TGTGCCACCAGCAGACATCCCGGGGGGGGGACTGAAGCTTTCTTT

v_call: TRBV9
j_call: TRBJ2-1
clone_size: once
d_call: TRBD2
cdr3_aa: CASSPVTSAGRNEQFF
cdr3_nt: TGTGCCAGCAGCCCGGTGACTAGCGCGGGGCGTAATGAGCAGTTCTTC

v_call: TRBV2
j_call: TRBJ1-1
clone_size: -
d_call: -
cdr3_aa: CASRGGVTEAFF
cdr3_nt: TGTGCCAGCCGGGGGGGAGTCACTGAAGCTTTCTTT

v_call: TRBV3-1/TRBV3-2
j_call: TRBJ1-1
clone_size: -
d_call: -
cdr3_aa: CASSQLGQNTEAFF
cdr3_nt: TGTGCCAGCAGCCAATTGGGACAGAACACTGAAGCTTTCTTT

v_call: TRBV19
j_call: TRBJ1-5
clone_size: -
d_call: TRBD1
cdr3_aa: CASGQGAGQPQHF
cdr3_nt: TGTGCCAGTGGACAGGGGGCCGGTCAGCCCCAGCATTTT

v_call: TRBV6-2/TRBV6-3
j_call: TRBJ2-3
clone_size: -
d_call: -
cdr3_aa: CASSYSSRGRREDTQYF
cdr3_nt: TGTGCCAGCAGTTACTCAAGCAGAGGGAGGCGGGAAGATACGCAGTATTTT

v_call: TRBV11-3
j_call: TRBJ2-2
clone_size: once
d_call: -
cdr3_aa: CASSLVAITGELFF
cdr3_nt: TGTGCCAGCAGCTTAGTGGCCATCACCGGGGAGCTGTTTTTT

v_call: TRBV5-1
j_call: TRBJ2-3
clone_size: -
d_call: -
cdr3_aa: CASSERDTQYF
cdr3_nt: TGCGCCAGCAGCGAGAGAGATACGCAGTATTTT

v_call: TRBV7-2
j_call: TRBJ2-5
clone_size: once
d_call: TRBD2
cdr3_aa: CASTPGGLAGGETQYF
cdr3_nt: TGTGCCAGCACCCCCGGAGGGCTAGCGGGAGGAGAGACCCAGTACTTC